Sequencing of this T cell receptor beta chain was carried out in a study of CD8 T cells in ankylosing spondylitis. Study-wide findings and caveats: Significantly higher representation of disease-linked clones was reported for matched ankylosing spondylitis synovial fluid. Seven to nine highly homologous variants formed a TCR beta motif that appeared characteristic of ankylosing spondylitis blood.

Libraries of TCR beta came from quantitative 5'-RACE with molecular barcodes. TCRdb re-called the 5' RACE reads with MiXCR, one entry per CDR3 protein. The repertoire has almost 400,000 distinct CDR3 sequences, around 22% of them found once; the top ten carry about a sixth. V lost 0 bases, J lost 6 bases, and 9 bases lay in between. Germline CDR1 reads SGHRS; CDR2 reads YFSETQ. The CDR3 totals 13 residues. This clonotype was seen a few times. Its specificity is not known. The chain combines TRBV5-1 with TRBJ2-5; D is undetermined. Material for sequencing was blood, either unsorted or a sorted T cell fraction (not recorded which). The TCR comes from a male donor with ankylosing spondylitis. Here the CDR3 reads CASSLVGEQTQYF. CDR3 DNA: TGCGCCAGCAGCTTGGTTGGGGAACAGACCCAGTACTTC. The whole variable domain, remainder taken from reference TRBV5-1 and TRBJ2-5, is KAGVTQTPRYLIKTRGQQVTLSCSPISGHRSVSWYQQTPGQGLQFLFEYFSETQRNKGNFPGRFSGRQFSNSRSEMNVSTLELGDSALYLCASSLVGEQTQYFGPGTRLLVL.